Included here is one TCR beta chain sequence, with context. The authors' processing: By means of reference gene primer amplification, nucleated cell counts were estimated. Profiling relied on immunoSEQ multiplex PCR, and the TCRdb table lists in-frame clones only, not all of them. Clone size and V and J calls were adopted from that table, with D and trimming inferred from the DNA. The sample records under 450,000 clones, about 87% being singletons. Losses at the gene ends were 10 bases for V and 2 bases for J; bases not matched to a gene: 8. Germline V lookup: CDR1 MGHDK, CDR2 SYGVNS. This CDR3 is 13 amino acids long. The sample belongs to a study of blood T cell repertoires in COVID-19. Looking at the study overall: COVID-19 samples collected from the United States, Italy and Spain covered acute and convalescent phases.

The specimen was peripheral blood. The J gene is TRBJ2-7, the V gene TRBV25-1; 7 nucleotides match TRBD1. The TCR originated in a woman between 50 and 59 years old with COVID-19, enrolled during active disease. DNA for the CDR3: TGTGCCACGACAGGGAGAAGGGCCTACGAGCAGTACTTC. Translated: CATTGRRAYEQYF.